These 32 T cell receptor beta chains were sequenced from one sample in a study of T cell responses to AZD1222 COVID-19 vaccine. Sequencing used immunoSEQ multiplex PCR; TCRdb keeps in-frame clones, though not all of them. The data hold 150,000 to 200,000 clones, with over 85% observed a single time. The material was peripheral blood, obtained on day 0 of AZD1222 vaccination. The receptors stem from an adult in good health.

The chain is built from TRBV5-1 and TRBJ2-1; 11 positions agree with TRBD2. V trimming: 4 bases; J trimming: 0 bases; junction bases outside the gene matches: 0. This CDR3 comprises 15 residues. From germline, CDR1 is SGHRS and CDR2 YFSETQ. CDR3 sequence reads: CASSTSGSSYNEQFF. The CDR3 DNA reads as TGCGCCAGCAGCACTAGCGGGAGCTCCTACAATGAGCAGTTCTTC.

This chain links TRBV6-5 with TRBJ1-5; D is perhaps TRBD1 (6 bases). V shed 7 bases and J shed 2 bases, with 12 bases lying between them. The germline V gene has CDR1 MNHEY and CDR2 SVGAGI. CDR3 size: 14 residues. DNA for the CDR3: TGTGCCAGCACCTCCCCAGGGGGCAATCAGCCCCAGCATTTT. Translated: CASTSPGGNQPQHF.

CDR3: CASSYSRWSNQPQHF. CDR3 DNA: TGTGCCAGCAGTTACTCGAGGTGGAGCAATCAGCCCCAGCATTTT. The V and J genes are TRBV6-5 and TRBJ1-5; D gene uncertain. With 0 bases removed from V and 1 base from J, the gap between germline ends came to 7 bases. Per the germline V gene, CDR1 is MNHEY and CDR2 is SVGAGI. The CDR3 consists of 15 residues.

This clone was seen a single time. This chain joins TRBV28 and TRBJ1-6; 7 bases map to TRBD1. Germline values: CDR1 MDHEN, CDR2 SYDVKM. V trimming: 4 bases; J trimming: 7 bases; junction bases outside the gene matches: 7. This CDR3 has 15 amino acids. The CDR3 region has the DNA TGTGCCAGCAGTTCGCCCGGGACAGAGAATTCACCCCTCCACTTT. Encoded protein: CASSSPGTENSPLHF. The variable domain in full, with the rest retrieved from reference TRBV28 and TRBJ1-6, is DVKVTQSSRYLVKRTGEKVFLECVQDMDHENMFWYRQDPGLGLRLIYFSYDVKMKEKGDIPEGYSVSREKKERFSLILESASTNQTSMYLCASSSPGTENSPLHFGNGTRLTVT.

The chain carries TRBV3-1 (or the pseudogene TRBV3-2) and TRBJ2-5; maybe TRBD1 (5 bases). The V gene's germline CDR1 is LGHDT and CDR2 YNNKEL (reference sequence). Trimming removed 3 bases at V and 5 bases at J, with 16 bases between. The CDR3 has 15 amino acids. The CDR3 reads CASSQYATVSETQYF. The DNA of the CDR3 is TGTGCCAGCAGCCAGTACGCGACAGTATCCGAGACCCAGTACTTC.

This chain uses TRBV18 with TRBJ1-2, with TRBD1 matching over 7 bases. The trim removed 3 bases at V and 5 bases at J, leaving 12 bases unmatched. The CDR3 totals 16 residues. CDR1 is KGHSH, CDR2 LQKENI, per germline. The CDR3 is CASSPPTGPTSYGYTF. CDR3 in DNA: TGTGCCAGCTCACCTCCGACAGGGCCCACATCTTATGGCTACACCTTC.

This clone appeared once. The chain has TRBV18 and TRBJ1-1; D is undetermined. Germline CDR1 and CDR2: KGHSH and LQKENI. The CDR3 covers 14 residues. V dropped 6 bases and J dropped 0 bases, with 11 bases sitting between them. The CDR3 loop is CASSVLGMNTEAFF. In nucleotides, the CDR3 is TGTGCCAGCTCTGTCCTGGGGATGAACACTGAAGCTTTCTTT.

The rearrangement links TRBV2 to TRBJ2-7, with 11 bases identical to TRBD1. J gave up 2 bases and V 6 bases, and 3 bases lay outside the gene matches. Germline V gene lookup returns CDR1 SNHLY and CDR2 FYNNEI. This CDR3 comprises 14 residues. CDR3 protein: CASSGTGGTYEQYF. The CDR3 nucleotides read TGTGCCAGCAGCGGGACAGGGGGAACCTACGAGCAGTACTTC.

The chain has TRBV19 and TRBJ2-6; D is undetermined. This CDR3 has 14 amino acids. CDR1 LNHDA and CDR2 SQIVND come from the germline V gene (reference sequence). V was clipped by 3 bases and J by 1 base, with 4 bases between them. For the CDR3, the DNA is TGTGCCAGTAGTATTCGGTCTGGGGCCAACGTCCTGACTTTC. This translates into CASSIRSGANVLTF.

This chain uses TRBV13 with TRBJ1-2; D gene ambiguous. V gave up 1 base and J gave up 4 bases, with 10 bases separating them. The CDR3 length is 14 residues. Germline V gene lookup returns CDR1 PRHDT and CDR2 FYEKMQ (reference sequence). CDR3 DNA sequence: TGTGCCAGCAGCTTAGAGCCCAATACCTATGGCTACACCTTC. It translates to CASSLEPNTYGYTF. The variable domain in full, with the rest retrieved from reference TRBV13 and TRBJ1-2, is AAGVIQSPRHLIKEKRETATLKCYPIPRHDTVYWYQQGPGQDPQFLISFYEKMQSDKGSIPDRFSAQQFSDYHSELNMSSLELGDSALYFCASSLEPNTYGYTFGSGTRLTVV.

The rearrangement uses TRBV28 and TRBJ1-5, with D hard to call. V was pared by 4 bases and J by 4 bases, with 11 bases between. CDR1 and CDR2 (germline): MDHEN, SYDVKM. The CDR3 runs 14 residues. The CDR3 region has the DNA TGTGCCAGCAGTTGGGGTCCGGAGAATCAGCCCCAGCATTTT. Translated: CASSWGPENQPQHF.

This sequence joins TRBV24-1 and TRBJ1-2, with D hard to call. CDR1 and CDR2 from the germline V gene are KGHDR and SFDVKD. CDR3 length equals 12 residues. With 0 bases removed from V and 8 bases from J, the gap between germline ends came to 6 bases. CDR3 residues: CATSDLHDGYTF. The CDR3 nucleotides read TGTGCCACCAGTGATTTGCATGACGGCTACACCTTC.

This sequence joins TRBV19 and TRBJ2-5; the D is unclear. V was cut by 5 bases and J by 2 bases, with 9 bases left in between. The germline V gene encodes CDR1 LNHDA and CDR2 SQIVND (reference sequence). This CDR3 contains 13 residues. CDR3 in DNA: TGTGCCAGTAGTCCTCGTGAGCAAGAGACCCAGTACTTC. Encoded protein: CASSPREQETQYF.

This clone was found once. At the DNA level, this CDR3 is encoded by other sequences in the same sample as well. The V and J genes are TRBV3-1 (or the pseudogene TRBV3-2) and TRBJ2-7; the D gene could be TRBD1 or TRBD2 (5 bases each). CDR3 size: 14 residues. V lost 1 base and J lost 4, with 11 bases in between. Germline CDR1 and CDR2: LGHDT and YNNKEL (reference sequence). The CDR3 here is CASSQGGSGYEQYF. As DNA, the CDR3 is TGTGCCAGCAGCCAAGGGGGGTCCGGTTACGAGCAGTACTTC.

The chain recombines TRBV6-5 with TRBJ2-2, with a weak D call TRBD2 (7 bases). Germline V CDR1 and CDR2: MNHEY, SVGAGI. Trimming took 2 bases from V and 4 from J, leaving 11 bases between them. The CDR3 length is 15 residues. The CDR3 nucleotides read TGTGCCAGCAGTTACGCGGGGGCGGGCACCGGGGAGCTGTTTTTT. Amino acid sequence: CASSYAGAGTGELFF.

The rearrangement joins TRBV24-1 to TRBJ1-2, with D unclear. Germline CDR1 and CDR2: KGHDR and SFDVKD. Trimming removed 3 bases from V and 7 bases from J, with 5 bases in between. This CDR3 region has 11 residues. CDR3 sequence: CATSDRAGYTF. DNA for the CDR3: TGTGCCACCAGTGATCGAGCTGGCTACACCTTC.

This chain links TRBV6-5 with TRBJ2-7; D tentatively reads TRBD1 or TRBD2 (6 bases each). Germline V gene lookup returns CDR1 MNHEY and CDR2 SVGAGI. The CDR3 length is 15 residues. Trimming pared 2 bases from V and 2 bases from J, leaving 13 bases between. As DNA, the CDR3 is TGTGCCAGCAGTTACGTAACGGGGGCAACCTACGAGCAGTACTTC. Translated, it gives CASSYVTGATYEQYF.

The rearrangement links TRBV6-5 to TRBJ1-2; weak D call: TRBD1 (5 bases). Germline V gene lookup returns CDR1 MNHEY and CDR2 SVGAGI. V was cut by 0 bases and J by 4 bases, with 15 bases left in between. The CDR3 extends over 16 amino acids. The CDR3 protein is CASSYSSRFGGYGYTF. The CDR3 bases are TGTGCCAGCAGTTACTCGTCTCGGTTTGGGGGCTATGGCTACACCTTC.

The CDR3, as DNA: TGTGCCACCAGTGATCGAACTACAGGGGTAGTCACTGAAGCTTTCTTT. Translating it yields CATSDRTTGVVTEAFF. The V and J genes are TRBV24-1 and TRBJ1-1, with 7 bases fitting TRBD1. The CDR3 totals 16 residues. Germline V gene lookup returns CDR1 KGHDR and CDR2 SFDVKD. The trim removed 3 bases at V and 4 bases at J, leaving 10 bases unmatched.

The V call is TRBV29-1, the J call TRBJ1-1; 10 bases agree with TRBD1. CDR1 and CDR2 from the germline V gene are SQVTM and ANQGSEA. J gave up 2 bases and V 1 base, and 4 bases lay outside the gene matches. This CDR3 is 15 amino acids long. The CDR3 region has the DNA TGCAGCGTTGAAGGGACAGGGGGGGGCAACACTGAAGCTTTCTTT. It is translated as CSVEGTGGGNTEAFF.

The rearrangement joins TRBV7-2 to TRBJ1-2; unclear D gene. The CDR3 extends over 14 amino acids. Germline V gene sequence: CDR1 SGHTA, CDR2 FQGNSA. Deletions cut 7 bases from V and 7 bases from J, with 19 bases between. The CDR3 spells CASTRTDDSVGYTF. The CDR3 DNA is TGTGCCAGCACCAGGACGGACGATTCTGTTGGCTACACCTTC.

As DNA, the CDR3 is TGTGCCACCAGGGGGCGGGAGGGCAAGAACCAAGACAATGAGCAGTTCTTC. It codes for CATRGREGKNQDNEQFF. The chain recombines TRBV24-1 with TRBJ2-1; 9 bases align to TRBD2. Germline CDR1 and CDR2: KGHDR and SFDVKD. Trimming removed 7 bases from V and 5 bases from J; junction bases left unmatched: 14. This CDR3 contains 17 residues.

This clone was recorded once. The chain employs TRBV5-5 and TRBJ2-1; 8 nucleotides agree with TRBD2. There are 19 residues in the CDR3. The trim removed 0 bases at V and 5 bases at J, leaving 16 bases unmatched. Germline lookup yields CDR1 SGHKS and CDR2 YYEKEE (reference sequence). The CDR3 DNA sequence: TGTGCCAGCAGCTTGGCCCGTTCTTATCTTAGCGGGAAAAACAATGAGCAGTTCTTC. Amino acid sequence: CASSLARSYLSGKNNEQFF.

The chain's CDR3 is CASSLQNYEQYF. The CDR3 region has the DNA TGTGCCAGCAGCCTACAGAACTACGAGCAGTACTTC. The chain couples TRBV14 to TRBJ2-7; D gene ambiguous. Trimming took 4 bases from V and 3 from J, leaving 7 bases between them. The CDR3 runs 12 residues. Germline lookup yields CDR1 SGHDN and CDR2 FVKESK.

This clone has a single count. The J gene is TRBJ2-1, the V gene TRBV7-9, with 9 bases lining up with TRBD1. The CDR3 contains 14 residues. Germline CDR1 is SEHNR and CDR2 is FQNEAQ (reference sequence). Trimming removed 5 bases from V and 4 bases from J; junction bases left unmatched: 3. The CDR3 region is CASSPGTGYNEQFF. CDR3 sequence (DNA): TGTGCCAGCAGCCCCGGGACAGGGTACAATGAGCAGTTCTTC.

This chain joins TRBV27 and TRBJ1-1; perhaps TRBD1 as D (6 bases). In germline, CDR1 is MNHEY, CDR2 SMNVEV (reference sequence). CDR3 length: 13 amino acids. The V end lost 4 bases, the J end lost 6 bases, and 12 bases lay between the germline ends. The CDR3 region has the DNA TGTGCCAGCAGTTCTCACCAGGGGCCTGAAGCTTTCTTT. Translated: CASSSHQGPEAFF.

This clone was seen only once. CDR3 DNA sequence: TGCGCCAGCAGCACCACAGGGCTTCGCACTGAAGCTTTCTTT. This encodes CASSTTGLRTEAFF. V and J are TRBV5-1 and TRBJ1-1, with D possibly matching TRBD1 (6 bases). V was cut by 4 bases and J by 4 bases, with 14 bases left in between. Germline V gene lookup returns CDR1 SGHRS and CDR2 YFSETQ. This CDR3 spans 14 amino acids. The full variable domain, completed using reference TRBV5-1 and TRBJ1-1, is KAGVTQTPRYLIKTRGQQVTLSCSPISGHRSVSWYQQTPGQGLQFLFEYFSETQRNKGNFPGRFSGRQFSNSRSEMNVSTLELGDSALYLCASSTTGLRTEAFFGQGTRLTVV.

The V gene is TRBV20-1, the J gene TRBJ2-1; 13 bases are shared with TRBD2. Trimming removed 3 bases from V and 3 bases from J; junction bases left unmatched: 14. CDR1 and CDR2 (germline): DFQATT, SNEGSKA (reference sequence). The CDR3 sequence is 19 residues long. The CDR3 region has the DNA TGCAGTGCTAGTGAACTAGCGGGAGGGCCTAACGCTTTCTACAATGAGCAGTTCTTC. It yields the protein CSASELAGGPNAFYNEQFF.

The rearrangement joins TRBV19 to TRBJ2-7; D possibly corresponds to TRBD1 (5 bases). The CDR3 has 12 residues. Germline CDR1 reads LNHDA; CDR2 reads SQIVND (reference sequence). Trimming left V 9 bases short and J 2 bases short, with 11 bases between. CDR3 amino acids: CARLTATYEQYF. CDR3 nucleotide sequence: TGTGCCAGACTGACAGCAACCTACGAGCAGTACTTC.

The J gene is TRBJ2-4, the V gene TRBV28, with 12 bases aligning to TRBD2. Germline values: CDR1 MDHEN, CDR2 SYDVKM. The CDR3 is 14 residues long. The V segment lost 6 bases and the J segment 8 bases; nucleotides outside the gene matches: 5. CDR3 protein: CASSTSGRLDIQYF. DNA for the CDR3: TGTGCCAGCAGCACTAGCGGGAGGCTGGACATTCAGTACTTC.

The chain combines TRBV3-1 (or the pseudogene TRBV3-2) with TRBJ1-2, with no clear D. Trimming stripped 0 bases from V and 6 bases from J, with 5 bases between. The CDR3 totals 12 residues. Germline V gene lookup returns CDR1 LGHDT and CDR2 YNNKEL (reference sequence). CDR3 sequence (DNA): TGTGCCAGCAGCCAAGAGTCACATGGCTACACCTTC. Translation: CASSQESHGYTF.

Regarding this clone: Other DNA sequences of this sample code for an identical CDR3. As DNA, the CDR3 is TGTGCCAGCAGTTTGGCACGGAACACTGAAGCTTTCTTT. It specifies CASSLARNTEAFF. The gene calls are TRBV12-3 or TRBV12-4 and TRBJ1-1, with D hard to call. CDR3 length: 13 residues. V was clipped by 3 bases and J by 1 base, with 6 bases between them.